Listed below are T cell receptor beta chains from one sample, sequenced in a study of blood T cell repertoires in COVID-19. Assay: immunoSEQ multiplex PCR; the TCRdb copy retains only in-frame clones and omits some. In the table there are a few hundred thousand clones, around 90% of which are singletons. The sequencing sample was made of peripheral blood. The source of these receptors is a man aged 18 to 30 with COVID-19, enrolled during active disease. Both conserved end residues are part of each CDR3. D genes are given only for firm matches. Clone sizes are given selectively: once, few, many, or a class where the clone is expanded.

J,D,V,length,size,CDR3,DNA
TRBJ2-3,NA,TRBV11-1,16,NA,CASSLAPGLSSDTQYF,TGTGCCAGCAGCTTAGCACCGGGACTCAGTTCAGATACGCAGTATTTT
TRBJ2-5,NA,TRBV18,14,NA,CASSPPRGLKTQYF,TGTGCCAGCTCACCACCGCGGGGGCTGAAGACCCAGTACTTC
TRBJ2-4,NA,TRBV3-1/TRBV3-2,13,NA,CASSQDSGGIQYF,TGTGCCAGCAGCCAAGATTCGGGTGGCATTCAGTACTTC
TRBJ1-2,TRBD1,TRBV11-3,17,NA,CASSLRTGGLLNYGYTF,TGTGCCAGCAGCCTTCGGACAGGGGGCCTTCTAAACTATGGCTACACCTTC
TRBJ2-1,NA,TRBV19,13,NA,CASSISLEVEQFF,TGTGCCAGTAGTATATCATTGGAGGTTGAGCAGTTCTTC
TRBJ2-1,TRBD2,TRBV4-1,17,few,CASSSHPLAGGANEQFF,TGCGCCAGCAGCTCCCATCCACTAGCGGGGGGAGCAAATGAGCAGTTCTTC
TRBJ2-1,TRBD1,TRBV18,15,NA,CASCASQGAGYEQFF,TGTGCCAGCTGCGCTTCCCAGGGGGCGGGTTATGAGCAGTTCTTC
TRBJ2-1,NA,TRBV27,14,NA,CASSYGGRVGEQFF,TGTGCCAGCAGTTATGGGGGCCGGGTTGGTGAGCAGTTCTTC
TRBJ2-1,NA,TRBV13,13,NA,CASSLSSWNEQFF,TGTGCCAGCAGCTTAAGCTCGTGGAATGAGCAGTTCTTC
TRBJ1-2,NA,TRBV7-9,17,NA,CASSLLESAATNYGYTF,TGTGCCAGCAGCCTCCTCGAGTCTGCCGCAACTAACTATGGCTACACCTTC
TRBJ2-7,NA,TRBV5-4,14,NA,CASSLTGTRYEQYF,TGTGCCAGCAGTCTTACAGGGACCAGGTACGAGCAGTACTTC
TRBJ1-5,TRBD1,TRBV27,15,NA,CASRPRDRGYQPQHF,TGTGCCAGCAGGCCCCGGGACAGGGGTTATCAGCCCCAGCATTTT
TRBJ1-2,NA,TRBV3-1/TRBV3-2,14,NA,CASSQQGTNYGYTF,TGTGCCAGCAGTCAACAGGGAACTAACTATGGCTACACCTTC
TRBJ2-5,NA,TRBV5-6,16,once,CASSLFGSRGQETQYF,TGTGCCAGCAGCTTGTTTGGGTCGCGGGGTCAAGAGACCCAGTACTTC
TRBJ2-2,TRBD2,TRBV28,14,NA,CASTFQGGPGELFF,TGTGCCAGCACTTTTCAGGGAGGGCCCGGGGAGCTGTTTTTT
TRBJ2-1,NA,TRBV7-8,13,NA,CASSQGGYNEQFF,TGTGCCAGCAGTCAAGGGGGCTACAATGAGCAGTTCTTC
TRBJ1-1,TRBD1,TRBV10-2,15,NA,CASNPQGAMNTEAFF,TGCGCCAGCAACCCCCAGGGGGCCATGAACACTGAAGCTTTCTTT
TRBJ2-1,NA,TRBV7-8,16,NA,CASSRSGRVSYNEQFF,TGTGCCAGCAGCCGTTCAGGCAGGGTCTCCTACAATGAGCAGTTCTTC